This T cell receptor beta chain was sequenced in a study of siplizumab effects on memory and regulatory T cells. Study-wide points: Alloreactive sequences whose origin lay in unstimulated CD4+ memory cells were significantly reduced by siplizumab. There were only a minor fraction of alloreactive clones that mapped to unstimulated subsets.

As to this clone: As yet, its antigen is unknown.

Germline lookup yields CDR1 SEHNR and CDR2 FQNEAQ (reference sequence). This CDR3 contains 19 residues. The trim removed 5 bases at V and 4 bases at J, leaving 12 bases unmatched. Sequencing was performed on unstimulated naive, memory, effector memory and TEMRA subsets derived from a few donor pairs. Assays examined 90,000 to 100,000 TCR templates per sample. The table came from immunoSEQ multiplex PCR; TCRdb's copy has only in-frame clones and leaves some out. The table records roughly 50,000 clones, 95% to 97% of them present only once. The rearrangement joins TRBV7-9 to TRBJ2-2; 14 bases align to TRBD2. Sequencing was done on a sample of naive CD4+ T cells sorted from blood. The TCR sequence derives from a human donor in good health. The CDR3 DNA sequence: TGTGCCAGCAGCCCCCATCCGGGACTAGCGGGAGCAGTCACCGGGGAGCTGTTTTTT. This codes for CASSPHPGLAGAVTGELFF.